The clone carrying this T cell receptor (beta chain) showed up just once. This sample was taken from a study of Graves' ophthalmopathy and Graves' hyperthyroidism. CDR1 MNHEY and CDR2 SVGEGT come from the germline V gene. CDR3 length: 16 residues. V gave up 1 base and J gave up 6 bases; unmatched junction bases: 5. Amplification of TCR beta CDR3 regions used RNA transcripts. In the first round, RT-PCR was carried out with HTBI primers, and a multiplex PCR formed the second round. TCRdb re-called the multiplex PCR reads with MiXCR, one entry per CDR3 protein. The sample yields around 1.1 million distinct CDR3 sequences, 35% to 40% seen once.

This sequence joins TRBV6-2 or TRBV6-3 and TRBJ2-2; TRBD2 matches 10 bases. The source is an adult man with Graves' hyperthyroidism. The sample consisted of peripheral blood or thyroid tissue (not recorded which). As DNA, the CDR3 is TGTGCCAGCAGTTACTGGCGGGGACTAGCGCCCGGGGAGCTGTTTTTT. Translated: CASSYWRGLAPGELFF.